This entry features one TCR beta chain sequence. The entry originates in a study of shared clonotypes between healthy human individuals. Measured with immunoSEQ multiplex PCR; TCRdb has only the in-frame clones, and not every one. The sample lists more than 2 million clones; over 85% were seen once. The germline V gene has CDR1 MDHEN and CDR2 SYDVKM. CDR3 size: 15 residues. Trimming stripped 4 bases from V and 1 base from J, with 13 bases between. Sequencing was done on a sample of naive CD4+ T cells sorted from blood. Indicated subset: CD45RA+ positively selected. The clonotype was recovered from a man aged 18 to 29 in good health. The rearrangement links TRBV28 to TRBJ1-1, with D perhaps matching TRBD1 (5 bases). Written as DNA, the CDR3 is TGTGCCAGCAGTTACGCCGGGACGGGGAACACTGAAGCTTTCTTT. This codes for CASSYAGTGNTEAFF.